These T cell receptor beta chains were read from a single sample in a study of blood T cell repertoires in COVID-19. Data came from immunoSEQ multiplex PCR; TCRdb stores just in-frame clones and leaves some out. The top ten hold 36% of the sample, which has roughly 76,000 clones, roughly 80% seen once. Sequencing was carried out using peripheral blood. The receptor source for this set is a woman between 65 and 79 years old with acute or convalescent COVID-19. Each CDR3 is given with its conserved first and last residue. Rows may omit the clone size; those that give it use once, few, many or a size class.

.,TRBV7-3,CASSLTDKNTEAFF
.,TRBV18,CASSPGAGELFF
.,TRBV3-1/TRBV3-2,CASSPTRTPNTGELFF
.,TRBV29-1,CSVVLLETQYF
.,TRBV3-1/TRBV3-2,CASSQVQGAPGNTIYF
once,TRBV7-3,CASSTIEGTEAFF
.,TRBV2,CASGGQGGKKLFF
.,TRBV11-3,CASSQEVAGANEQFF
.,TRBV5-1,CASSQGDRGPFDGYTF
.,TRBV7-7,CASSLTTSTVADTQYF
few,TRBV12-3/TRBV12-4,CASAIRGGTEAFF
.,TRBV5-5,CASSSAGRSGNTIYF
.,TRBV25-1,CASTLGEKLFF
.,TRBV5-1,CASSLAGHQKLFF
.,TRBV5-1,CASSSATATADEKLFF
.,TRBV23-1,CASDWDWRERIITYEQYF
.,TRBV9,CASSVGPGVEAFF
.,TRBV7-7,CASSLVGPGELFF
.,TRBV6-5,CASQGQFNYGYTF
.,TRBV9,CASSVGTGNSNQPQHF
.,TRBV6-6,CASRGVQAYEQYF
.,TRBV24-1,CATSRTGNEQYF
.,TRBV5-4,CASSLAGFYEQYF
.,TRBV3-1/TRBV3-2,CASRVPGQQETQYF